Described below is a single T cell receptor beta chain sequence and its context. No cognate antigen has been identified for it. No base qualities exist here, and no much larger clone lies one base off it. The CDR3 regions of human TCRbeta chains were analyzed by immunosequencing. As for the original processing: TCRs in the repertoires were matched against a reference library of SARS-CoV-2-specific TCRs that had been generated with the MIRA antigen-specificity platform. Breadth was defined as the fraction of unique TCRs that were SARS-CoV-2-associated. Depth was defined as the fraction of total T cells that were SARS-CoV-2-associated. Using the MIRA data, each spike-specific TCR was mapped to the spike region that the TCR reacts to and placed in a CD4 or CD8 class. Log10-transformed breadth and depth values were compared by one-way ANOVA with Sidak's multiple comparisons tests. Imported from immuneACCESS, the table was reduced by TCRdb to in-frame sequences with V and J called. These copies leave out some clones; in studies compared against another copy, an unresolved V gene accounts for under half, and the cause of the remainder is not known. V and J calls and clone size are given by that table; D and trimming were obtained from the DNA. Here the sample has 100,000 to 150,000 clones; 75% to 90% occur a single time. Roughly 10% of the sample comes from the top ten.

The time point label, read with the paper, signifies: baseline before first vaccination. The treatment or condition label, read with the paper, signifies: meningococcal conjugate vaccine given as trial control. The vaccinee samples were drawn from two UK trials, COV001 and COV002, one of which was a single-blind randomized controlled phase 2/3 trial testing AZD1222 (ChAdOx1 nCoV-19) in healthy adults. For TCRbeta chain sequencing, PBMC samples were collected from trial participants at day 0 and at day 28 after the second dose. The germline V gene gives CDR1 as SGHNT and CDR2 as YENEEA. The CDR3 goes from the cysteine to the phenylalanine over 15 residues. Of all the DNA, just the CDR3 is kept, 45 bases in frame from base 1. At the junction V is shortened by 5 bases and J by 5 bases, with 19 bases in between. These data originate in a study of T cell responses to AZD1222 COVID-19 vaccine (TCRdb year 2021). Turning to the overall study: TCR sequencing was performed for about 250 trial participants, of whom around 210 were given two doses of AZD1222 and roughly 25 were given two doses of MenACWY control vaccine. Trial participants were enrolled by age into 18-55, 56-69 and 70-plus year subgroups, with around 150, 28 and 57 TCR-sequenced participants respectively. What the authors observed across the whole study: The 56-69-year group was small, and its depth increase did not reach significance, likely because of low power. Most participants were white British and females outnumbered males, and the authors suggested that clonal diversity may have been underestimated. Spike-specific TCR breadth and depth rose significantly after two AZD1222 doses compared with day 0 and with MenACWY recipients. Nearly half of unique spike-specific TCRs reportedly recognized epitopes outside regions mutated in the B.1.351 and B.1.1.7 variants. Because no day 14 peak-response samples were available, repertoires were characterized only after the peak T cell response. Conclusions about previously exposed vaccinees are limited, since just six or seven AZD1222 recipients were seropositive for SARS-CoV-2 at baseline. The whole spike protein was spanned by vaccine-associated CD4 TCRs, and dominant responses were seen in regions 160-218 and 743-854.

The chain uses TRBV11-3 and TRBJ2-7, and TRBD2 may be the D gene, going by 6 matching bases. Sequenced material: peripheral blood, taken on day 0 of MenACWY control vaccination. The TCR was taken from an adult in good health. The DNA is as follows: TGTGCCAGCAGCGCACGCCAGGGTTGGGAGGACGAGCAGTACTTC. Its amino acids are CASSARQGWEDEQYF.